These 3 T cell receptor beta chains share one sample of origin, sequenced in a study of CD8 T cells in ankylosing spondylitis. The antigens of these receptors remain unknown. A single record per CDR3 protein comes from TCRdb applying MiXCR to the 5' RACE reads. Here the sample spans more than 400,000 distinct CDR3 sequences, approximately 5% being singletons. Broader study findings: For ankylosing spondylitis blood, a TCR beta motif of about 8 highly homologous variants appeared characteristic.

Sequenced sample: blood, either unsorted or a sorted T cell fraction (not recorded which). Every receptor here comes from a male donor with ankylosing spondylitis.

This clonotype was counted at least ten times. The CDR3 DNA reads as TGTGCCAGCAGCGGCCACGCGCTTAACTATGGCTACACCTTC. Its protein is CASSGHALNYGYTF. The chain carries TRBV11-2 and TRBJ1-2; D gene ambiguous. Germline V gene sequence: CDR1 SGHAT, CDR2 FQNNGV. The CDR3 length is 14 residues. V lost 5 bases and J lost 1, with 11 bases in between.

The sample holds many counts of this clonotype. This chain uses TRBV20-1 with TRBJ2-5, with D uncertain. The V and J ends lost 3 bases and 4 bases respectively, with 3 bases between them. Germline V CDR1 and CDR2: DFQATT, SNEGSKA (reference sequence). The CDR3 is 10 amino acids. CDR3 sequence: CSARGETQYF. In nucleotides, the CDR3 is TGCAGTGCTAGGGGAGAGACCCAGTACTTC.

The V call is TRBV6-2 or TRBV6-3, the J call TRBJ1-5, with D perhaps matching TRBD1 (6 bases). Trimming took off 6 bases at V and 2 bases at J, with 17 bases between the two ends. The length of the CDR3 is 16 residues. Germline-derived CDR1 and CDR2 are MNHEY and SVGEGT. Here the CDR3 reads CASRPQGFYRNQPQHF. The CDR3 DNA is TGTGCCAGCAGACCACAGGGATTTTATCGCAATCAGCCCCAGCATTTT.